The clone carrying this TCR beta chain was seen more than once but under ten times. Methods used by the authors: By means of reference gene primer amplification, nucleated cell counts were estimated. Repertoires were generated with immunoSEQ multiplex PCR, while TCRdb's copy carries only in-frame clones and drops some. The D gene and trimming were derived from the DNA, and the V and J assignments and clone size from that table. The sample shows about 40,000 clones, roughly 84% of them seen only once. The source of the sample is a study of blood T cell repertoires in COVID-19. V lost 1 base, J lost 4 bases, and 5 bases stayed unmatched. CDR3 length: 15 residues. In germline, CDR1 is LNHDA, CDR2 SQIVND (reference sequence).

V gene TRBV19 combines with J gene TRBJ2-3; 7 bases map to TRBD2. The material sequenced was peripheral blood. The origin of this receptor is a woman between 70 and 85 years old with acute or convalescent COVID-19. The CDR3 region is CASSIGRGSADTQYF. CDR3 nucleotides: TGTGCCAGTAGTATAGGACGCGGGAGTGCAGATACGCAGTATTTT.